Listed below are T cell receptor beta chains from one sample, sequenced in a study of blood T cell repertoires in COVID-19. Here immunoSEQ multiplex PCR was the method, and the copy in TCRdb shows in-frame clones only, minus some. The sample consists of tens of thousands of clones, roughly 77% of them appearing once. The sequenced material came from peripheral blood. These receptors all come from a human donor in a cohort sampled during active COVID-19. Both conserved end residues are trimmed from each CDR3. The size field is filled for only some rows; it gives once, few, many or a size class.

clone_size	v_call	j_call	cdr3_aa
-	TRBV25-1	TRBJ1-1	ASSTGFTEAF
-	TRBV5-1	TRBJ2-5	ASSLVGGGGETQY
few	TRBV25-1	TRBJ2-2	ASSDPGTTAQLTGELF
-	TRBV5-4	TRBJ2-1	ASSDQLGQSYNEQF
-	TRBV5-1	TRBJ2-1	ASRSGTGTSGRSRSYNEQF
-	TRBV24-1	TRBJ2-3	ATSDYAPTGTDTQY
-	TRBV30	TRBJ2-3	AWTQGAFRSTDTQY
-	TRBV4-2	TRBJ2-3	ASSPRTSGYTDTQY
-	TRBV29-1	TRBJ2-2	SVQQGSDTGELF
many	TRBV4-2	TRBJ1-2	ASSLRTEVYGYT
few	TRBV18	TRBJ2-5	ASSPEGVERETQY
once	TRBV7-2	TRBJ1-2	ASSERQGDLGYT
-	TRBV5-1	TRBJ2-7	ASSPPGQPYEQY
-	TRBV7-8	TRBJ1-1	ASSPYTEAF
-	TRBV2	TRBJ2-7	ASLGGSAGEQY
few	TRBV15	TRBJ2-7	ATSGERHATYEQY
-	TRBV28	TRBJ2-7	ASSLTESSYEQY
few	TRBV10-3	TRBJ2-2	AIRSGGPTGELF
-	TRBV25-1	TRBJ2-3	ASSDSGAGLDTQY
-	TRBV5-4	TRBJ2-1	ASSLALAPEVGQF
-	TRBV28	TRBJ1-2	ASSLGGGLNGYT
-	TRBV6-5	TRBJ2-4	ASRTGGQAKNIQY
few	TRBV30	TRBJ1-1	AWSLGAELEAF
-	TRBV5-1	TRBJ1-1	ASSLDSPFTEAF
-	TRBV19	TRBJ1-6	ASSIDLDFRRSPLH
-	TRBV6-5	TRBJ1-2	ATATGVNYGYT
-	TRBV25-1	TRBJ2-3	ASSEMAGDPRPADTQY
-	TRBV2	TRBJ2-1	ASEGQGVKNEQF
-	TRBV30	TRBJ2-7	AWSTSNQGSSYEQY
-	TRBV19	TRBJ2-1	ASSRLAGGPDEQF
-	TRBV7-2	TRBJ2-1	ASSRDYRDEQF
-	TRBV5-4	TRBJ2-7	ASSLTSSYEQY
few	TRBV5-4	TRBJ2-7	ASSPTPSYEQY
-	TRBV6-1	TRBJ2-4	ASSAGLALAKNIQY
-	TRBV7-8	TRBJ2-7	ASSRGTSGVNEQY
-	TRBV5-4	TRBJ1-6	ASSLDSRSPLH
-	TRBV2	TRBJ2-1	ASRQGDNEQF
-	TRBV7-2	TRBJ2-1	ASSLREGQNEQF
-	TRBV5-6	TRBJ2-7	ASRGRDSSYEQY
-	TRBV18	TRBJ2-1	ASSPPGAGAGREQF
-	TRBV3-1/TRBV3-2	TRBJ2-7	ASSQEHRGARCEQY
-	TRBV18	TRBJ2-5	ASSPSFQETQY
-	TRBV2	TRBJ2-5	ASTNSEAGEAETQY
-	TRBV3-1/TRBV3-2	TRBJ1-3	ASSLVEGNTIY
-	TRBV7-9	TRBJ2-3	ASSPQSSTDTQY
few	TRBV5-6	TRBJ2-3	ATGLAGADTQY
-	TRBV14	TRBJ1-2	ASSQDLPTNYGYT
-	TRBV18	TRBJ2-3	ASSPTSTDTQY
-	TRBV4-3	TRBJ2-3	ASSQVLGDTDTQY
few	TRBV6-4	TRBJ1-6	ASSLTILNSPLH
few	TRBV2	TRBJ1-4	ASSERQGRWGEKLF
-	TRBV7-2	TRBJ2-3	ASSLRSSGGSDTQY
-	TRBV18	TRBJ2-1	ASSPGQGPYNEQF
-	TRBV25-1	TRBJ2-7	ASSELGRGPYEQY
-	TRBV7-3	TRBJ2-1	ASSFGGGSTDNEQF
once	TRBV5-4	TRBJ2-2	ASSFGTTNTGELF
once	TRBV11-2	TRBJ1-5	ASSLNHGGESNQPQH
-	TRBV19	TRBJ2-5	ASTRTGGTQETQY
-	TRBV4-2	TRBJ2-2	ASSQGGDTGELF